Shown below are 8 T cell receptor beta chains from a single sample sequenced in a study of shared clonotypes between healthy human individuals. TCRdb's table, derived via immunoSEQ multiplex PCR, lists solely in-frame clones and lacks some. This repertoire shows some 1.4 million clones, 95% to 97% found once; its top ten account for roughly 1.1%. Input material: naive CD4+ T cells sorted from blood. Subset denoted: CD45RA+ positively selected. Source of these receptors: a man younger than 40 in good health.

The V and J genes are TRBV10-2 and TRBJ2-7; TRBD2 matches 10 bases. Germline lookup yields CDR1 WSHSY and CDR2 SAAADI. Trimming removed 6 bases from V and 3 bases from J; junction bases left unmatched: 14. CDR3 length: 17 amino acids. This CDR3 is CASSSRALAGASYEQYF. The CDR3 DNA reads TGCGCCAGCAGCTCTAGAGCGCTAGCGGGAGCGAGCTACGAGCAGTACTTC.

The chain combines TRBV5-8 with TRBJ2-7; D not resolved. CDR1 and CDR2 (germline): SGHTS, YDEGEE. V lost 2 bases to trimming and J lost 0 bases, with 9 bases between them. The CDR3 spans 14 residues. CDR3 bases: TGTGCCAGCAGCTTTCGACGGAACTCCTACGAGCAGTACTTC. Protein sequence: CASSFRRNSYEQYF.

The chain carries TRBV7-7 and TRBJ2-7, with 7 bases aligning to TRBD2. The trim removed 8 bases at V and 6 bases at J, leaving 16 bases unmatched. CDR1 is SSHAT and CDR2 is FNYEAQ in the germline V gene (reference sequence). The CDR3 spans 15 residues. The CDR3 DNA reads TGTGCCAGCGGACCTTTAGCGGGCGGCGCGATCGAGCAGTACTTC. Amino acid sequence: CASGPLAGGAIEQYF.

The V call is TRBV5-1, the J call TRBJ2-3, with TRBD2 matching 9 bases. The CDR3 is 19 amino acids. V gave up 1 base and J gave up 2 bases; unmatched junction bases: 14. Per germline, CDR1 SGHRS and CDR2 YFSETQ. The chain's CDR3 is CASSLWSSGTPTPTDTQYF. The DNA of the CDR3 is TGCGCCAGCAGCTTGTGGTCTAGCGGGACCCCAACCCCCACAGATACGCAGTATTTT.

The V gene is TRBV29-1, the J gene TRBJ2-5; a weak D match, TRBD2 (5 bases). The V gene lost 7 bases and the J gene lost 4 bases, with 13 bases spanning the gap. The CDR3 is made up of 12 amino acids. Germline assignment: CDR1 SQVTM and CDR2 ANQGSEA. CDR3 protein: CSARTGVETQYF. The DNA for the CDR3 is TGCAGCGCCAGGACCGGGGTAGAGACCCAGTACTTC.

The rearrangement joins TRBV10-3 to TRBJ2-7; the D is unclear. The CDR3 is 15 amino acids. The V end was cut by 4 bases, the J end by 1 base, with 14 bases between. Germline V gives CDR1 ENHRY, CDR2 SYGVKD. The CDR3 sequence: CAISGGPGASYEQYF. CDR3 in DNA: TGTGCCATCAGTGGTGGGCCTGGAGCATCCTACGAGCAGTACTTC.

This rearrangement joins TRBV4-1 to TRBJ1-1, with 9 bases matching TRBD1. CDR1 MGHRA and CDR2 YSYEKL come from the germline V gene. V was pared by 2 bases and J by 3 bases, with 7 bases of the junction left unmatched. The CDR3 length is 16 residues. The CDR3 reads CASSQPGQGRYTEAFF. The CDR3 DNA reads as TGCGCCAGCAGCCAACCGGGACAGGGTCGGTACACTGAAGCTTTCTTT.

The V call is TRBV15, the J call TRBJ2-5; 9 nucleotides match TRBD2. The CDR3 is 15 residues long. Germline V gene lookup returns CDR1 LNHNV and CDR2 YYDKDF (reference sequence). With V trimmed by 8 bases and J by 0 bases, 7 bases remained unmatched. CDR3 residues: CATGPSGIYQETQYF. The CDR3 region has the DNA TGTGCCACCGGTCCTAGCGGGATTTACCAAGAGACCCAGTACTTC.